The text below deals with one TCR beta chain. Antigen specificity is unknown. TCRdb keeps only in-frame clones here, not all; method: immunoSEQ multiplex PCR. The sample includes under 150,000 clones, 92% of them seen just once. The sample originates from a study of T cell responses to AZD1222 COVID-19 vaccine. Points from the study as a whole: Sampling that yielded the repertoires occurred only after the peak T cell response.

Trimming cost V 0 bases and J 2 bases; bases outside gene matches: 2. Germline lookup yields CDR1 MGHRA and CDR2 YSYEKL. The CDR3 runs 15 residues. The rearrangement uses TRBV4-1 and TRBJ2-7; TRBD1 agrees at 9 bases. This TCR was sampled from an adult in good health. The sequencing here drew on peripheral blood, taken on day 0 of AZD1222 vaccination. The CDR3 is CASSQEGTGPYEQYF. For the CDR3, the DNA is TGCGCCAGCAGCCAAGAGGGGACAGGGCCCTACGAGCAGTACTTC.